This T cell receptor (beta chain) was sequenced for a study of blood T cell repertoires in COVID-19. Study-wide context: Italy, Spain and the United States were the sources of the convalescent and acute COVID-19 samples. T cells, B-cell-depleted T cells, or PBMCs provided the cDNA or gDNA that served as material.

The method was immunoSEQ multiplex PCR; TCRdb's version includes in-frame clones alone and lacks a portion of them. The table includes under 45,000 clones, around nine tenths detected once. The sequencing sample was made of peripheral blood. This receptor was taken from a man between 60 and 70 years old with active COVID-19.

The CDR3, as DNA: TGTGCCACTACGCTAGCGGGAGCCTACAATGAGCAGTTCTTC. Its translation: CATTLAGAYNEQFF. The genes are TRBV6-5 and TRBJ2-1, with 10 bases matching TRBD2. The CDR3 runs to 14 residues. With V trimmed by 10 bases and J by 2 bases, 5 bases remained unmatched. CDR1 and CDR2 from the germline V gene are MNHEY and SVGAGI.